These 19 T cell receptor beta chains originate from one sample sequenced in a study of cytomegalovirus exposure and HLA in healthy donors. 13 Jbeta primers and 60 Vbeta primers were used for the PCR. Profiling relied on immunoSEQ multiplex PCR, and the TCRdb table lists in-frame clones only, not all of them. The profile shows 150,000 to 200,000 clones, around 84% of them singletons. The sequencing sample was made of PBMCs. These receptors originate from a young man in good health and CMV-seronegative.

The J gene is TRBJ2-6, the V gene TRBV6-8; the D gene is possibly TRBD2 (6 bases). This CDR3 spans 17 amino acids. Germline lookup yields CDR1 MNHGY and CDR2 SAAAGT. Trimming removed 6 bases from V and 0 bases from J, with 15 bases in between. In nucleotides, the CDR3 is TGTGCCAGCAGGGACGGGACTCGCCACTCTGGGGCCAACGTCCTGACTTTC. Encoded protein: CASRDGTRHSGANVLTF.

CDR3: CASGLEQGIGAFF. The CDR3 DNA reads TGTGCTAGTGGTTTGGAACAGGGCATCGGGGCTTTCTTT. The genes are TRBV12-5 and TRBJ1-1; possible D gene TRBD1, 6 bases. V gave up 1 base and J gave up 11 bases, with 14 bases separating them. Germline CDR1 and CDR2: LGHNT and FRNRAP. This CDR3 has 13 residues. The whole variable domain, filled in from reference TRBV12-5 and TRBJ1-1, reads DARVTQTPRHKVTEMGQEVTMRCQPILGHNTVFWYRQTMMQGLELLAYFRNRAPLDDSGMPKDRFSAEMPDATLATLKIQPSEPRDSAVYFCASGLEQGIGAFFGQGTRLTVV.

The chain has TRBV6-5 and TRBJ2-2, with D possibly matching TRBD1 (6 bases). The germline CDR1 and CDR2 sequences are MNHEY and SVGAGI. V lost 5 bases, J lost 6 bases, and 16 bases lay in between. The CDR3 is 15 residues long. The chain's CDR3 is CASSKGHLGAGELFF. CDR3 in DNA: TGTGCCAGCAGTAAGGGACACCTCGGGGCCGGGGAGCTGTTTTTT.

The chain links TRBV10-2 to TRBJ2-5; 7 bases agree with TRBD2. The CDR3 sequence is 13 residues long. V shed 0 bases and J 5 bases; nucleotides not matched to a gene: 0. Germline V gives CDR1 WSHSY, CDR2 SAAADI. The CDR3 sequence: CASSESGGETQYF. Written as DNA, the CDR3 is TGCGCCAGCAGTGAGTCGGGGGGGGAGACCCAGTACTTC.

This sequence joins TRBV28 and TRBJ1-1; D is possibly TRBD1 (5 bases). The CDR3 has 14 amino acids. Germline CDR1 reads MDHEN; CDR2 reads SYDVKM. Between the trimmed V and J ends, which lost 6 bases and 5 bases, there was a span of 16 bases. The CDR3 bases are TGTGCCAGCAGGATCCCCCCAGGGAATACTGAAGCTTTCTTT. This translates into CASRIPPGNTEAFF.

The chain couples TRBV7-8 to TRBJ2-5; weak D call: TRBD2 (6 bases). Germline-derived CDR1 and CDR2 are SGHVS and FQNEAQ. Trimming removed 5 bases at V and 5 bases at J, with 18 bases between. This CDR3 spans 15 amino acids. The DNA of the CDR3 is TGTGCCAGCAGCCGCGGCGGGACTGAGGGGGAGACCCAGTACTTC. Translating gives CASSRGGTEGETQYF. The full variable domain, its missing parts supplied by reference TRBV7-8 and TRBJ2-5, is GAGVSQSPRYKVAKRGQDVALRCDPISGHVSLFWYQQALGQGPEFLTYFQNEAQLDKSGLPSDRFFAERPEGSVSTLKIQRTQQEDSAVYLCASSRGGTEGETQYFGPGTRLLVL.

This sequence joins TRBV7-3 and TRBJ2-6; D possibly corresponds to TRBD2 (6 bases). The V and J ends lost 0 bases and 0 bases respectively, with 12 bases between them. The germline gives CDR1 SGHTA, CDR2 FQGTGA. CDR3 length equals 18 residues. CDR3 amino acids: CASSLTRDSHSGANVLTF. CDR3 nucleotides: TGTGCCAGCAGCTTAACCCGGGACTCCCACTCTGGGGCCAACGTCCTGACTTTC.

Here the CDR3 DNA reads TGTGCCAGCAGTCGGCCCCCGGGGGGCGGTAGAAATGAGCAGTTCTTC. Protein product: CASSRPPGGGRNEQFF. The chain joins TRBV27 to TRBJ2-1, with D possibly being TRBD2 (7 bases). Trimming shortened V by 5 bases and J by 7 bases, and 21 bases separated the two germline ends. This CDR3 has 16 amino acids. Germline V gene sequence: CDR1 MNHEY, CDR2 SMNVEV (reference sequence).

V and J are TRBV5-4 and TRBJ2-1; TRBD2 matches 13 bases. This CDR3 contains 13 residues. In germline, CDR1 is SGHNT, CDR2 YYREEE (reference sequence). With 7 bases clipped from V and 9 bases from J, the junction kept 4 bases outside the gene matches. CDR3 loop: CASRLAGGGEQFF. In DNA, the CDR3 is TGTGCCAGCCGACTAGCGGGAGGCGGTGAGCAGTTCTTC.

This chain links TRBV2 with TRBJ2-4, with D possibly TRBD2 on 5 matching bases. The CDR3 sequence is 14 residues long. V lost 1 base, J lost 9 bases, and 13 bases lay in between. Looked up from germline, CDR1 is SNHLY and CDR2 is FYNNEI. CDR3 loop: CASSEGSGMGIQYF. CDR3 DNA: TGTGCCAGCAGTGAAGGTTCCGGGATGGGCATTCAGTACTTC.

This clone was counted a single time. The chain couples TRBV29-1 to TRBJ2-1; weak D call: TRBD2 (7 bases). The CDR3 is 14 amino acids. CDR1 is SQVTM and CDR2 is ANQGSEA in the germline V gene. The V gene lost 8 bases and the J gene lost 0 bases, with 14 bases spanning the gap. The DNA for the CDR3 is TGCAGCTTGCGGGCGGGGGCCTCCTACAATGAGCAGTTCTTC. Its translation: CSLRAGASYNEQFF.

This chain joins TRBV28 and TRBJ2-1, with D perhaps matching TRBD1 (5 bases). The CDR3 is 13 amino acids. V lost 8 bases to trimming and J lost 5 bases, with 13 bases between them. Germline CDR1 reads MDHEN; CDR2 reads SYDVKM. CDR3 region: CASSSDSNNEQFF. The CDR3 DNA follows: TGTGCCAGCTCAAGCGACAGTAACAATGAGCAGTTCTTC.

This clone was recorded a few times. This chain joins TRBV7-3 and TRBJ2-3; the D gene is possibly TRBD2 (7 bases). Trimming stripped 3 bases from V and 5 bases from J, with 15 bases between. The germline CDR1 and CDR2 sequences are SGHTA and FQGTGA. The CDR3 is 15 residues long. The CDR3 DNA reads TGTGCCAGCAGCTTGAGGGGGGGCAGTGGAGATACGCAGTATTTT. Protein: CASSLRGGSGDTQYF.

The chain is built from TRBV27 and TRBJ2-1, with 9 bases aligning to TRBD2. This CDR3 has 17 residues. Germline assignment: CDR1 MNHEY and CDR2 SMNVEV (reference sequence). V shed 4 bases, J shed 7 bases, and the junction held 14 bases outside the gene matches. Here the CDR3 DNA reads TGTGCCAGCAGTTCCCTCTTTGATAGCGGGAGAGGTAATGAGCAGTTCTTC. As protein: CASSSLFDSGRGNEQFF.

The chain recombines TRBV5-1 with TRBJ2-1; 9 bases align to TRBD1. With 4 bases clipped from V and 8 bases from J, the junction kept 13 bases outside the gene matches. CDR3 length: 16 amino acids. Germline V gives CDR1 SGHRS, CDR2 YFSETQ. CDR3 sequence: CASSPRWDRVNDEQFF. CDR3 DNA sequence: TGCGCCAGCAGCCCCAGGTGGGACAGGGTAAATGATGAGCAGTTCTTC.

This chain links TRBV28 with TRBJ1-2; D is ambiguous. With 2 bases removed from V and 6 bases from J, the gap between germline ends came to 7 bases. Germline-derived CDR1 and CDR2 are MDHEN and SYDVKM. The CDR3 runs 12 residues. CDR3 protein: CASSLLRNGYTF. Written as DNA, the CDR3 is TGTGCCAGCAGTTTACTGCGGAATGGCTACACCTTC.

V and J are TRBV29-1 and TRBJ1-1; D call uncertain. Germline V gene data show CDR1 as SQVTM and CDR2 as ANQGSEA. V gave up 0 bases and J gave up 10 bases, with 12 bases separating them. The CDR3 loop spans 12 amino acids. The CDR3 DNA is TGCAGCGTTGAAGAGGCCGGGGTCGGAGCTTTCTTT. Translation gives CSVEEAGVGAFF.

This rearrangement joins TRBV4-3 to TRBJ1-4, with a tentative D call TRBD1 (6 bases). Germline CDR1 is LGHNA and CDR2 is YSLEER. The CDR3 runs to 16 residues. The V and J ends lost 1 base and 3 bases respectively, with 12 bases between them. CDR3 loop: CASSQGNREPNEKLFF. CDR3 DNA: TGCGCCAGCAGCCAAGGTAACAGGGAGCCTAATGAAAAACTGTTTTTT.

This chain uses TRBV5-1 with TRBJ1-1; D perhaps matches TRBD1 (6 bases). V shed 7 bases and J shed 1 base, with 11 bases lying between them. The CDR3 runs 13 residues. Germline assignment: CDR1 SGHRS and CDR2 YFSETQ. The CDR3 DNA reads as TGCGCCAGCGGGGTACAGGGGAACACTGAAGCTTTCTTT. Its translation is CASGVQGNTEAFF.